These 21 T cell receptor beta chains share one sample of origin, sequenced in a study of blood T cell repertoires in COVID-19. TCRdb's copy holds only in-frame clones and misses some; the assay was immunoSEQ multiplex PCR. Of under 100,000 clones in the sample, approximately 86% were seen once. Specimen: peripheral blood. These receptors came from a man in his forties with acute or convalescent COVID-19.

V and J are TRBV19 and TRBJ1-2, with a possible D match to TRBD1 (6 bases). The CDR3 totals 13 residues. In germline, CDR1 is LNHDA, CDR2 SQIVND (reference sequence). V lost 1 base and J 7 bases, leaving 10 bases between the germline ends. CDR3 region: CASSIVGGPGYTF. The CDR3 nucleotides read TGTGCCAGTAGTATAGTAGGGGGACCTGGCTACACCTTC.

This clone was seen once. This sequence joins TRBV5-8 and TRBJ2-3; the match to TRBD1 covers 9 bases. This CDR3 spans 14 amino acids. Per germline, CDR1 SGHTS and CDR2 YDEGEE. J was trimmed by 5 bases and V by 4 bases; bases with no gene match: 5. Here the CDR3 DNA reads TGTGCCAGCAGCCCGGACAGGGGAGTAGATACGCAGTATTTT. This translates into CASSPDRGVDTQYF.

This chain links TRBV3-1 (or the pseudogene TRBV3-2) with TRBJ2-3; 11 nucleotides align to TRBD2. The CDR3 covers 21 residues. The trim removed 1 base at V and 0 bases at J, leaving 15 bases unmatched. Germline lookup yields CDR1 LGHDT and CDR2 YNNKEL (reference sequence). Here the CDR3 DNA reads TGTGCCAGCAGCCAAGTTCTGGCTAGCGGGGGGCGACTTCCTAGCACAGATACGCAGTATTTT. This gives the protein CASSQVLASGGRLPSTDTQYF.

CDR3 bases: TGTGCCAGCAGCCGGATGCCGCGACAGAGCTCCTACGAGCAGTACTTC. It is translated as CASSRMPRQSSYEQYF. The chain is built from TRBV7-9 and TRBJ2-7, with D possibly TRBD1 on 5 matching bases. This CDR3 spans 16 amino acids. CDR1 and CDR2 from the germline V gene are SEHNR and FQNEAQ (reference sequence). V dropped 5 bases and J dropped 0 bases, with 17 bases sitting between them.

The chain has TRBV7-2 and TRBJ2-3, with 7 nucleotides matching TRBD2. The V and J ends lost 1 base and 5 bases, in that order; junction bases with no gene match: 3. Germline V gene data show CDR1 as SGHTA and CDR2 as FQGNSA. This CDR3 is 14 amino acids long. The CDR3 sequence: CASSLVSGGDTQYF. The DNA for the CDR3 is TGTGCCAGCAGCTTAGTTTCGGGGGGAGATACGCAGTATTTT.

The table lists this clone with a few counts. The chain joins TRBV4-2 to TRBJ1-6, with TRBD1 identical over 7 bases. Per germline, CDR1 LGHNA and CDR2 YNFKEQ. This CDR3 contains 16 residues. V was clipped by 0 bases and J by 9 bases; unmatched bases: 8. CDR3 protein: CASSQDSDRVVSPLHF. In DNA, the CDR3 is TGTGCCAGCAGCCAAGATAGCGACAGGGTGGTTTCACCCCTCCACTTT.

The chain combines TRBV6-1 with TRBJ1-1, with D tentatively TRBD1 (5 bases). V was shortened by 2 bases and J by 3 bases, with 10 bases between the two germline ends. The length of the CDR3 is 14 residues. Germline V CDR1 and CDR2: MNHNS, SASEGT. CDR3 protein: CASSESWTYTEAFF. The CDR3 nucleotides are TGTGCCAGCAGTGAATCTTGGACATACACTGAAGCTTTCTTT.

CDR3 bases: TGTGCCAGCACTCCGGGGGGGGCCTCTCGCGAGCAGTTCTTC. It specifies CASTPGGASREQFF. The chain employs TRBV6-5 and TRBJ2-1, with 8 positions matching TRBD2. With 7 bases clipped from V and 10 bases from J, the junction kept 12 bases outside the gene matches. Per germline, CDR1 MNHEY and CDR2 SVGAGI. The CDR3 has 14 residues.

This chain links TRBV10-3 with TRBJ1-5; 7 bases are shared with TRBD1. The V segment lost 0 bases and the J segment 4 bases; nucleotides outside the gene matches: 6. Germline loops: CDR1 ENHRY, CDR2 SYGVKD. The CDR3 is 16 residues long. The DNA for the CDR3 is TGTGCCATCAGTGAGTCGATTGGGACAGCGAATCAGCCCCAGCATTTT. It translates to CAISESIGTANQPQHF.

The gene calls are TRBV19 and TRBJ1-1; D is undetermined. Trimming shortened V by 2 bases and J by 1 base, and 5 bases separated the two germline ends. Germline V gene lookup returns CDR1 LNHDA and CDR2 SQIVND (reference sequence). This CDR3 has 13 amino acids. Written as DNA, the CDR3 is TGTGCCAGTAGTATATCCGGGAACACTGAAGCTTTCTTT. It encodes CASSISGNTEAFF. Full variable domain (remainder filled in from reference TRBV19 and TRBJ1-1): DGGITQSPKYLFRKEGQNVTLSCEQNLNHDAMYWYRQDPGQGLRLIYYSQIVNDFQKGDIAEGYSVSREKKESFPLTVTSAQKNPTAFYLCASSISGNTEAFFGQGTRLTVV.

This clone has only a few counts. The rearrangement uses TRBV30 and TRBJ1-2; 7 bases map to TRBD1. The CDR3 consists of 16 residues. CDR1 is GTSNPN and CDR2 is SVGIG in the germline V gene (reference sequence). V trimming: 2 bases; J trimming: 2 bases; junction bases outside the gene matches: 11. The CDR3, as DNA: TGTGCCTGGAGTACTCGACAGGGTATGGGCAACTATGGCTACACCTTC. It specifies CAWSTRQGMGNYGYTF.

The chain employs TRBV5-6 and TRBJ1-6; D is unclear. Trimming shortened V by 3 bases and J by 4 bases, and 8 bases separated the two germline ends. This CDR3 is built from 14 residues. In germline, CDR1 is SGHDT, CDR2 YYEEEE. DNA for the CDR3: TGTGCCAGCAGCTCTGACGGGTATAATTCACCCCTCCACTTT. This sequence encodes CASSSDGYNSPLHF.

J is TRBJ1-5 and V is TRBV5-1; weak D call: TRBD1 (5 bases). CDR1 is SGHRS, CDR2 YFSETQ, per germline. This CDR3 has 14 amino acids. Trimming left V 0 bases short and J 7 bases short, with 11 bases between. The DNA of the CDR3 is TGCGCCAGCAGCTTGGTTCAGGGCGGACAGCCCCAGCATTTT. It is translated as CASSLVQGGQPQHF.

The CDR3 reads CASSHGGLAARTQYF. As DNA, the CDR3 is TGCGCCAGCAGCCACGGGGGGCTAGCGGCGAGGACCCAGTACTTC. The J gene is TRBJ2-5, the V gene TRBV4-1; D is possibly TRBD2 (7 bases). The V end lost 3 bases, the J end lost 7 bases, and 18 bases lay between the germline ends. Germline assignment: CDR1 MGHRA and CDR2 YSYEKL. The CDR3 is made up of 15 amino acids.

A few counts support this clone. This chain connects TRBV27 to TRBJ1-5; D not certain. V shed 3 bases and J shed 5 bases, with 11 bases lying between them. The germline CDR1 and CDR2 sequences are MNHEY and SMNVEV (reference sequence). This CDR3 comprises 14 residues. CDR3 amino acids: CASSFKGRDQPQHF. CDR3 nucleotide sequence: TGTGCCAGCAGTTTTAAAGGGAGGGATCAGCCCCAGCATTTT.

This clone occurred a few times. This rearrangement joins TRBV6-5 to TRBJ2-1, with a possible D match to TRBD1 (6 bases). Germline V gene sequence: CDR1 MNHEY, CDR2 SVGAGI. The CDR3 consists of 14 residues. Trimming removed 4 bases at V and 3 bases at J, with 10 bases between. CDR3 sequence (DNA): TGTGCCAGCAGTTTGGGACATAGCTACAATGAGCAGTTCTTC. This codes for CASSLGHSYNEQFF.

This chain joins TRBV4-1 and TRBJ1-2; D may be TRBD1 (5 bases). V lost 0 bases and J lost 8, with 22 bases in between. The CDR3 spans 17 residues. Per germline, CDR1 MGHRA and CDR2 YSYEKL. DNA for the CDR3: TGCGCCAGCAGCCAAGATGGGGCGGACGGTCTTTTGGAAGGCTACACCTTC. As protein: CASSQDGADGLLEGYTF.

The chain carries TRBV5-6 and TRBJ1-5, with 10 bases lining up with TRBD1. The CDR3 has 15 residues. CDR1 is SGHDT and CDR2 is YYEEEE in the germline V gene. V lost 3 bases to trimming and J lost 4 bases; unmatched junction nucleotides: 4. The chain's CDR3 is CASSWGTGDNQPQHF. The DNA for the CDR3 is TGTGCCAGCAGCTGGGGGACAGGGGATAATCAGCCCCAGCATTTT.

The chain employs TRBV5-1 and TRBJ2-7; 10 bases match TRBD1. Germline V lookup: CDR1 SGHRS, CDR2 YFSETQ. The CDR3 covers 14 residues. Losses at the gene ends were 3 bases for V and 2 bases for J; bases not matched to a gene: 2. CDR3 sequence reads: CASSYGQGAYEQYF. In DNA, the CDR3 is TGCGCCAGCAGCTACGGACAGGGGGCCTACGAGCAGTACTTC. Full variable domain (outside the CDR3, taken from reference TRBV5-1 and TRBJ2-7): KAGVTQTPRYLIKTRGQQVTLSCSPISGHRSVSWYQQTPGQGLQFLFEYFSETQRNKGNFPGRFSGRQFSNSRSEMNVSTLELGDSALYLCASSYGQGAYEQYFGPGTRLTVT.

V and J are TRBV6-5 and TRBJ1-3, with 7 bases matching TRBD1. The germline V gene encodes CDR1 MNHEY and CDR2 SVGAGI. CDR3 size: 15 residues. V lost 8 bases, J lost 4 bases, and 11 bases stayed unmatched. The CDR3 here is CASGRSRGQGNTIYF. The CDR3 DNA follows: TGTGCCAGCGGTCGGTCCAGGGGACAGGGAAACACCATATATTTT.

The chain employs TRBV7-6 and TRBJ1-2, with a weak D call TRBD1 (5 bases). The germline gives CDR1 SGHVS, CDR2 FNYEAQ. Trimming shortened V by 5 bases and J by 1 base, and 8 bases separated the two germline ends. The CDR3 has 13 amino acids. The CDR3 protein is CASSGGFNYGYTF. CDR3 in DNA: TGTGCCAGCAGCGGGGGGTTTAACTATGGCTACACCTTC.